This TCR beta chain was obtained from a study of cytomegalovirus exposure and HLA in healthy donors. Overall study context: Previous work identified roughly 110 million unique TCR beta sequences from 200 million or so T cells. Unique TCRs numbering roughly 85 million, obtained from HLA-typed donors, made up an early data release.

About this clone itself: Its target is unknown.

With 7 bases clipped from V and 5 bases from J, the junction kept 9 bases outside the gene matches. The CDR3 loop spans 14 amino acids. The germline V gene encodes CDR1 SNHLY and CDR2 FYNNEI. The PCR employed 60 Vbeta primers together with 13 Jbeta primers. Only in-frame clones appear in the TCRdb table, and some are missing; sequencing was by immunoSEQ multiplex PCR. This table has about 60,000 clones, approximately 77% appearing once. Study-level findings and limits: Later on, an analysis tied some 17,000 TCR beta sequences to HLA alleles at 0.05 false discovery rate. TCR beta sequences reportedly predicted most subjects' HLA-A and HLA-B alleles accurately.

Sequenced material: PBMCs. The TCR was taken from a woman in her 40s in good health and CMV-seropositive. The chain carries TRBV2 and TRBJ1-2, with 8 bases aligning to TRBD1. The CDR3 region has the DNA TGTGCCAGCATCCAGGGGGCGCTGTTTTATGGCTACACCTTC. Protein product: CASIQGALFYGYTF. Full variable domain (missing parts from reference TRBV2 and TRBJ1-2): EPEVTQTPSHQVTQMGQEVILRCVPISNHLYFYWYRQILGQKVEFLVSFYNNEISEKSEIFDDQFSVERPDGSNFTLKIRSTKLEDSAMYFCASIQGALFYGYTFGSGTRLTVV.